The 25 T cell receptor beta chains in this list originate from one sample, sequenced in a study of technical replicates of blood from several donors. Measured with immunoSEQ multiplex PCR; TCRdb has only the in-frame clones, and not every one. In the table there are 74,000 or so clones, approximately 93% of which are singletons. Sequences were obtained from T cells isolated from PBMCs. The source is a human donor in good health.

The V call is TRBV28, the J call TRBJ1-2, with 8 bases aligning to TRBD1. The CDR3 contains 16 residues. Germline CDR1 reads MDHEN; CDR2 reads SYDVKM. J gave up 5 bases and V 6 bases, and 14 bases lay outside the gene matches. CDR3 region: CASRQPPGQDDYGYTF. The CDR3 coding sequence is TGTGCCAGCAGGCAGCCCCCGGGACAGGATGATTATGGCTACACCTTC.

The gene calls are TRBV6-5 and TRBJ2-7; D is unresolved. Germline CDR1 and CDR2: MNHEY and SVGAGI. V was shortened by 6 bases and J by 0 bases, with 15 bases between the two germline ends. This CDR3 comprises 15 residues. For the CDR3, the DNA is TGTGCCAGCAGGCTAACCAGGTTAAGCTCCTACGAGCAGTACTTC. As protein: CASRLTRLSSYEQYF.

This clone was seen a single time. V usage is TRBV27 and J usage is TRBJ1-1, with a possible D match to TRBD1 (5 bases). Trimming took 8 bases from V and 4 from J, leaving 17 bases between them. The germline V gene encodes CDR1 MNHEY and CDR2 SMNVEV (reference sequence). The CDR3 contains 14 residues. CDR3 in DNA: TGTGCCAGCCGCTTTGACAGCCTGAGCACTGAAGCTTTCTTT. Translated, it gives CASRFDSLSTEAFF.

This clone was counted once. V gene TRBV5-1 combines with J gene TRBJ2-3; 8 nucleotides match TRBD2. Unmatched junction bases numbered 12, after V lost 1 base and J lost 5 bases. This CDR3 has 17 amino acids. The germline gives CDR1 SGHRS, CDR2 YFSETQ. The CDR3 loop reads CASSLKSSGRSEDTQYF. As DNA, the CDR3 is TGCGCCAGCAGCTTGAAGTCAAGCGGGAGAAGTGAAGATACGCAGTATTTT.

V usage is TRBV1 and J usage is TRBJ2-5; the table's D call, TRBD2, was not checked against the DNA. TRBV1 is termed a pseudogene. The CDR3 is made up of 18 amino acids. In DNA, the CDR3 is TGCACCAGCAGCCAACCGGGACTCCTAGATAGCCGGCGGGAGACCCAGTACTTC. Its protein is CTSSQPGLLDSRRETQYF.

This chain connects TRBV6-5 to TRBJ1-2; possibly TRBD1 for D (5 bases). Germline-derived CDR1 and CDR2 are MNHEY and SVGAGI. The CDR3 length is 14 residues. Trimming pared 9 bases from V and 4 bases from J, leaving 18 bases between. CDR3 DNA: TGTGCCAGTTCTATTCGGCAGGGTCCCTATGGCTACACCTTC. It translates to CASSIRQGPYGYTF.

This sequence joins TRBV19 and TRBJ1-5, with a weak D call TRBD1 (6 bases). Trimming cost V 10 bases and J 3 bases, with 19 bases left between them. This CDR3 spans 15 amino acids. Germline V CDR1 and CDR2: LNHDA, SQIVND (reference sequence). CDR3 nucleotides: TGTGCCATACCCCCCAAAACAGGGACCAATCAGCCCCAGCATTTT. Translated: CAIPPKTGTNQPQHF.

The chain links TRBV5-1 to TRBJ1-2; 7 bases align to TRBD1. The germline gives CDR1 SGHRS, CDR2 YFSETQ. This CDR3 spans 11 amino acids. V shed 4 bases, J shed 10 bases, and the junction held 4 bases outside the gene matches. The CDR3 is CASSETGIYTF. The CDR3 DNA reads TGCGCCAGCAGCGAGACAGGGATCTACACCTTC.

This chain connects TRBV7-9 to TRBJ1-1, with TRBD1 matching over 7 bases. The CDR3 sequence is 13 residues long. Trimming cost V 3 bases and J 4 bases; bases outside gene matches: 2. Germline CDR1 is SEHNR and CDR2 is FQNEAQ (reference sequence). CDR3 nucleotides: TGTGCCAGCAGCTTGCAGGGGGTCACTGAAGCTTTCTTT. Residues: CASSLQGVTEAFF. Together with reference TRBV7-9 and TRBJ1-1, the CDR3 gives the full variable domain: DTGVSQNPRHKITKRGQNVTFRCDPISEHNRLYWYRQTLGQGPEFLTYFQNEAQLEKSRLLSDRFSAERPKGSFSTLEIQRTEQGDSAMYLCASSLQGVTEAFFGQGTRLTVV.

The CDR3 reads CATEQDRGYQPQHF. The CDR3 nucleotides read TGTGCCACGGAACAGGACAGGGGTTATCAGCCCCAGCATTTT. This chain joins TRBV19 and TRBJ1-5, with 9 bases lining up with TRBD1. The CDR3 extends over 14 amino acids. Germline V lookup: CDR1 LNHDA, CDR2 SQIVND (reference sequence). V dropped 10 bases and J dropped 5; count of bases not matched to a gene: 9.

The chain has TRBV4-3 and TRBJ2-1; D is perhaps TRBD2 (6 bases). V was cut by 3 bases and J by 7 bases, with 16 bases left in between. Germline CDR1 and CDR2: LGHNA and YSLEER. The CDR3 spans 15 residues. CDR3 region: CASSQSGGFGNEQFF. The CDR3 nucleotides read TGCGCCAGCAGCCAGTCTGGGGGGTTTGGTAATGAGCAGTTCTTC.

The gene calls are TRBV4-3 and TRBJ2-7; D is unresolved. Germline values: CDR1 LGHNA, CDR2 YSLEER. This CDR3 region has 13 residues. Between the trimmed V and J ends, which lost 4 bases and 3 bases, there was a span of 10 bases. In nucleotides, the CDR3 is TGCGCCAGCAGCCGAAGGCGGTTCTACGAGCAGTACTTC. It is translated as CASSRRRFYEQYF.

V and J are TRBV29-1 and TRBJ2-7, with 10 bases matching TRBD1. From germline, CDR1 is SQVTM and CDR2 ANQGSEA. This CDR3 has 13 residues. V lost 6 bases, J lost 4 bases, and 6 bases stayed unmatched. CDR3 sequence reads: CSVIGQGGYEQYF. The CDR3, as DNA: TGCAGCGTCATCGGACAGGGGGGATACGAGCAGTACTTC.

The chain couples TRBV7-8 to TRBJ2-1; TRBD2 might be the D (6 bases). Germline loops: CDR1 SGHVS, CDR2 FQNEAQ. This CDR3 spans 16 amino acids. V was clipped by 5 bases and J by 7 bases, with 21 bases between them. The CDR3 sequence is CASSQSRGGGYNEQFF. In DNA, the CDR3 is TGTGCCAGCAGCCAATCGAGAGGAGGAGGGTATAATGAGCAGTTCTTC.

The rearrangement links TRBV9 to TRBJ2-3; TRBD1 matches 7 bases. The trim removed 4 bases at V and 7 bases at J, leaving 15 bases unmatched. This CDR3 region has 16 residues. CDR1 and CDR2 from the germline V gene are SGDLS and YYNGEE. CDR3 sequence (DNA): TGTGCCAGCAGCTCGAGACAGGGTTCTTTCATACATACGCAGTATTTT. It encodes CASSSRQGSFIHTQYF.

This chain links TRBV27 with TRBJ1-2, with D perhaps matching TRBD1 (6 bases). This CDR3 has 15 residues. The germline V and J ends were trimmed by 3 bases and 7 bases, with 18 bases remaining between them. The V gene's germline CDR1 is MNHEY and CDR2 SMNVEV (reference sequence). As DNA, the CDR3 is TGTGCCAGCAGTTTCGCAGGGGAAGCGCTCGGTGGCTACACCTTC. Translated, it gives CASSFAGEALGGYTF.

CDR3 region: CASSRQGVDTEAFF. CDR3 nucleotides: TGTGCCAGCAGCAGACAGGGGGTTGACACTGAAGCTTTCTTT. The chain combines TRBV7-3 with TRBJ1-1; 9 positions match TRBD1. The V gene end was trimmed by 5 bases and the J gene end by 3 bases; junction bases not matched to a gene: 4. There are 14 residues in the CDR3. Germline V gene sequence: CDR1 SGHTA, CDR2 FQGTGA.

This chain links TRBV4-1 with TRBJ2-6, with D hard to call. Trimming cost V 4 bases and J 0 bases, with 10 bases left between them. The CDR3 contains 16 residues. Germline CDR1 MGHRA, CDR2 YSYEKL. The CDR3 loop reads CASSPQFLSGANVLTF. The CDR3 coding sequence is TGCGCCAGCAGCCCACAGTTTCTCTCTGGGGCCAACGTCCTGACTTTC.

The rearrangement joins TRBV6-6 to TRBJ2-3, with D unresolved. Trimming pared 2 bases from V and 4 bases from J, leaving 7 bases between. The CDR3 consists of 13 residues. The germline gives CDR1 MNHNY, CDR2 SVGAGI (reference sequence). Here the CDR3 reads CASSYTSPDTQYF. The CDR3 DNA reads TGTGCCAGCAGTTACACGAGTCCAGATACGCAGTATTTT.

This clone showed up just once. The CDR3 DNA reads TGCGCCAGCAGCCCTTCCTCAGGGGGTGTTGAGACCCAGTACTTC. This codes for CASSPSSGGVETQYF. This sequence joins TRBV5-1 and TRBJ2-5; 7 bases line up with TRBD1. With V trimmed by 4 bases and J by 5 bases, 11 bases remained unmatched. The CDR3 loop spans 15 amino acids. CDR1 is SGHRS, CDR2 YFSETQ, per germline. Using reference TRBV5-1 and TRBJ2-5 for the parts outside the CDR3, the full variable domain is KAGVTQTPRYLIKTRGQQVTLSCSPISGHRSVSWYQQTPGQGLQFLFEYFSETQRNKGNFPGRFSGRQFSNSRSEMNVSTLELGDSALYLCASSPSSGGVETQYFGPGTRLLVL.

The gene calls are TRBV9 and TRBJ2-7; tentatively, D is TRBD2 (5 bases). There are 15 residues in the CDR3. The V gene lost 2 bases and the J gene lost 0 bases, with 12 bases spanning the gap. The germline CDR1 and CDR2 sequences are SGDLS and YYNGEE. CDR3 region: CASSVEPGNSYEQYF. CDR3 DNA sequence: TGTGCCAGCAGCGTTGAACCGGGAAACTCCTACGAGCAGTACTTC.

This clone was seen a few times. This chain joins TRBV6-5 and TRBJ2-3, with 7 positions matching TRBD2. With 2 bases clipped from V and 2 bases from J, the junction kept 7 bases outside the gene matches. This CDR3 is built from 16 residues. Germline V gene sequence: CDR1 MNHEY, CDR2 SVGAGI. The CDR3 coding sequence is TGTGCCAGCAGTTACGTGGGAGGGCCTAACACAGATACGCAGTATTTT. Translation: CASSYVGGPNTDTQYF.

CDR3 residues: CAWSSGSENIQYF. The CDR3 bases are TGTGCCTGGAGTTCAGGGTCGGAAAACATTCAGTACTTC. The chain uses TRBV30 and TRBJ2-4; D might be TRBD1 (5 bases). V was cut by 2 bases and J by 5 bases, with 10 bases left in between. The germline gives CDR1 GTSNPN, CDR2 SVGIG (reference sequence). The CDR3 is 13 residues long.

The chain links TRBV10-3 to TRBJ2-1, with 10 bases identical to TRBD2. The V segment lost 4 bases and the J segment 1 base; nucleotides outside the gene matches: 7. The CDR3 covers 17 residues. Germline V gene data show CDR1 as ENHRY and CDR2 as SYGVKD. As DNA, the CDR3 is TGTGCCATCAGTGGGGTTCTAGCGGGAGTATCCTACAATGAGCAGTTCTTC. Translating it yields CAISGVLAGVSYNEQFF.

The chain recombines TRBV4-3 with TRBJ2-1, with D possibly matching TRBD2 (5 bases). With 0 bases removed from V and 13 bases from J, the gap between germline ends came to 10 bases. This CDR3 has 12 residues. From germline, CDR1 is LGHNA and CDR2 YSLEER. The CDR3 here is CASSQDREGQFF. Written as DNA, the CDR3 is TGCGCCAGCAGCCAAGACCGAGAGGGACAGTTCTTC.